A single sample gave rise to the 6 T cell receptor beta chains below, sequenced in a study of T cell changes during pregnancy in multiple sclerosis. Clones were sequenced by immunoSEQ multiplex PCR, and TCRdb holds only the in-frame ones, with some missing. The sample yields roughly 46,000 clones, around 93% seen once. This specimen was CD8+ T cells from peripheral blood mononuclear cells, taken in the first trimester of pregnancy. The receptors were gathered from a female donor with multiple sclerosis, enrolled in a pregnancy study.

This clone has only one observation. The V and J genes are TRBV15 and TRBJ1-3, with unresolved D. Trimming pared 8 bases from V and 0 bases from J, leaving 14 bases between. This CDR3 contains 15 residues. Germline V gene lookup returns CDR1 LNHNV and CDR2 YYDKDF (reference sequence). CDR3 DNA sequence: TGTGCCACCTCGGGGAGGGTTTCCTCTGGAAACACCATATATTTT. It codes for CATSGRVSSGNTIYF.

The CDR3 bases are TGTGCCAGCAGTTTAAGCTCAGGGGCGAACACTGAAGCTTTCTTT. Its protein is CASSLSSGANTEAFF. The chain has TRBV27 and TRBJ1-1, with a possible D match to TRBD1 (6 bases). The CDR3 extends over 15 amino acids. Germline V gives CDR1 MNHEY, CDR2 SMNVEV (reference sequence). V was shortened by 2 bases and J by 1 base, with 11 bases between the two germline ends.

The CDR3 bases are TGTGCCTGGGCAATTGACAGGAGCTCCTACAATGAGCAGTTCTTC. This codes for CAWAIDRSSYNEQFF. The V gene is TRBV30, the J gene TRBJ2-1; D perhaps matches TRBD1 (6 bases). The V and J ends lost 5 bases and 0 bases respectively, with 14 bases between them. The CDR3 loop spans 15 amino acids. Germline V CDR1 and CDR2: GTSNPN, SVGIG (reference sequence).

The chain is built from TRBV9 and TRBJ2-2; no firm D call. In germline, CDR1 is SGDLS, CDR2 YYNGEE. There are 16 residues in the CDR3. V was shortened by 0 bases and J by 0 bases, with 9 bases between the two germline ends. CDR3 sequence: CASSVEGSANTGELFF. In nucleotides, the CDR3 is TGTGCCAGCAGCGTAGAAGGCAGCGCGAACACCGGGGAGCTGTTTTTT.

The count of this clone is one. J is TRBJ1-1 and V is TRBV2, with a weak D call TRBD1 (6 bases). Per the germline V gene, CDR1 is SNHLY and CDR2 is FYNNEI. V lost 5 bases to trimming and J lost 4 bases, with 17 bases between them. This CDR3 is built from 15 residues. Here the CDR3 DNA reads TGTGCCAGCAGTAATTCACAGGGAGGGATCACTGAAGCTTTCTTT. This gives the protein CASSNSQGGITEAFF.

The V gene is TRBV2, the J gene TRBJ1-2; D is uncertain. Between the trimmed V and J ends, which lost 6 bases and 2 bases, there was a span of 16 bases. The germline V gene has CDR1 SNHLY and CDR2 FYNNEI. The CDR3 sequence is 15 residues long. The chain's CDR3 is CASSGWVGPNYGYTF. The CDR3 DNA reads TGTGCCAGCAGCGGTTGGGTGGGCCCCAACTATGGCTACACCTTC.